This T cell receptor beta chain derives from a study of T cells in Graves' hyperthyroidism and ophthalmopathy. Turning to the study itself: Initial diagnosis, before any treatment, was when peripheral blood was collected.

Ophthalmopathy cases met thresholds of Clinical Activity Score at least 3, NOSPECS grade at least 4 and duration under 3 months. RNA transcripts were the template for amplifying TCR beta CDR3 regions. HTBI primers were used for first-round RT-PCR of the TCR CDR3. TCRdb itself ran the multiplex PCR reads through MiXCR, one entry per CDR3 protein. The sample consists of roughly 400,000 distinct CDR3 sequences, more than 13% of them appearing once. CDR3 length: 14 amino acids. Germline V gene data show CDR1 as MNHEY and CDR2 as SMNVEV (reference sequence). V dropped 2 bases and J dropped 6 bases, with 14 bases sitting between them. The sample holds many counts of this clonotype. Its antigen is still unknown. General study points: The model identified upcoming ophthalmopathy a median approximately seven months ahead of onset.

The sequenced sample was blood. The origin of this receptor is a man aged 45-65 years with Graves' ophthalmopathy. This chain links TRBV27 with TRBJ2-7, with D tentatively TRBD2 (5 bases). CDR3 in amino acids: CASSLDPWEFEQYF. For the CDR3, the DNA is TGTGCCAGCAGTTTAGACCCCTGGGAGTTCGAGCAGTACTTC.